The sequence of this T cell receptor beta chain was determined in a study of cytomegalovirus exposure and HLA in healthy donors. The study ran its PCR with 60 Vbeta and 13 Jbeta primers. Only in-frame clones appear in the TCRdb table, and some are missing; sequencing was by immunoSEQ multiplex PCR. The sample holds some 130,000 clones, about four fifths seen once. Study observations and caveats: Accurate prediction of HLA-A and HLA-B alleles (for most subjects) was reportedly achieved from TCR beta sequences. Previously analyzed data showed that most TCR beta V segments were productive at a frequency of about 87% or about 30%. A later analysis linked a missense DCLRE1C variant to TCR beta V- and J-gene trimming.

In the case of this clone: What it recognizes is unknown.

The junction had 7 bases not matched to a gene; V was cut back by 8 bases and J by 3 bases. The length of the CDR3 is 14 residues. Germline V lookup: CDR1 LGHNT, CDR2 FRNRAP. This TCR came from a woman aged 40 to 50 in good health and CMV-seronegative. The rearrangement joins TRBV12-5 to TRBJ2-1; 7 bases are a match to TRBD2. The sample comprised PBMCs. As DNA, the CDR3 is TGTGCTAGTTTGCCCGGGGGGAGCTACAATGAGCAGTTCTTC. It specifies CASLPGGSYNEQFF.